A single sample is the source of the 4 T cell receptor beta chains below, sequenced in a study of human T cells and chemical hapten exposure. MiXCR was run by TCRdb on the RACE reads, yielding one entry per CDR3 protein. The sample carries tens of thousands of distinct CDR3 sequences, 6% to 9% recorded once. Time point of the sample: patch test 1, 2 weeks after DPC sensitization. The treatment is: therapeutic diphenylcyclopropenone sensitization with weekly scalp DPC. Source: whole blood, taken in connection with sensitization to the hapten diphenylcyclopropenone (DPC). Every receptor here comes from a woman aged 25 to 39 with alopecia areata. Some clones in this sample may be carry-over from other donors' samples.

This clonotype was detected many times. The rearrangement joins TRBV12-3 or TRBV12-4 to TRBJ2-5; 7 positions agree with TRBD1. The junction had 4 bases not matched to a gene; V was cut back by 5 bases and J by 1 base. The CDR3 loop spans 14 amino acids. The CDR3 reads CASSRRQGQETQYF. CDR3 in DNA: TGTGCCAGCAGTCGGAGACAGGGCCAAGAGACCCAGTACTTC.

The chain uses TRBV30 and TRBJ1-1; TRBD1 matches at 10 bases. Germline CDR1 GTSNPN, CDR2 SVGIG (reference sequence). This CDR3 has 15 residues. J gave up 4 bases and V 0 bases, and 5 bases lay outside the gene matches. The CDR3 DNA reads TGTGCCTGGAGTGTACTTGGGACAGGGGTCACTGAAGCTTTCTTT. It encodes CAWSVLGTGVTEAFF.

The V and J genes are TRBV5-5 and TRBJ2-7; no firm D call. Germline assignment: CDR1 SGHKS and CDR2 YYEKEE (reference sequence). The V end was cut by 0 bases, the J end by 2 bases, with 15 bases between. This CDR3 is 16 amino acids long. CDR3: CASSLGLGLWAYEQYF. CDR3 bases: TGTGCCAGCAGCTTGGGATTGGGGTTGTGGGCCTACGAGCAGTACTTC.

The chain employs TRBV2 and TRBJ2-3, with D possibly TRBD2 on 6 matching bases. Deletions cut 7 bases from V and 2 bases from J, with 10 bases between. CDR3 length equals 13 residues. The germline V gene encodes CDR1 SNHLY and CDR2 FYNNEI. The CDR3 DNA reads TGTGCCAGCAATTGGGACTCCACAGATACGCAGTATTTT. This encodes CASNWDSTDTQYF.